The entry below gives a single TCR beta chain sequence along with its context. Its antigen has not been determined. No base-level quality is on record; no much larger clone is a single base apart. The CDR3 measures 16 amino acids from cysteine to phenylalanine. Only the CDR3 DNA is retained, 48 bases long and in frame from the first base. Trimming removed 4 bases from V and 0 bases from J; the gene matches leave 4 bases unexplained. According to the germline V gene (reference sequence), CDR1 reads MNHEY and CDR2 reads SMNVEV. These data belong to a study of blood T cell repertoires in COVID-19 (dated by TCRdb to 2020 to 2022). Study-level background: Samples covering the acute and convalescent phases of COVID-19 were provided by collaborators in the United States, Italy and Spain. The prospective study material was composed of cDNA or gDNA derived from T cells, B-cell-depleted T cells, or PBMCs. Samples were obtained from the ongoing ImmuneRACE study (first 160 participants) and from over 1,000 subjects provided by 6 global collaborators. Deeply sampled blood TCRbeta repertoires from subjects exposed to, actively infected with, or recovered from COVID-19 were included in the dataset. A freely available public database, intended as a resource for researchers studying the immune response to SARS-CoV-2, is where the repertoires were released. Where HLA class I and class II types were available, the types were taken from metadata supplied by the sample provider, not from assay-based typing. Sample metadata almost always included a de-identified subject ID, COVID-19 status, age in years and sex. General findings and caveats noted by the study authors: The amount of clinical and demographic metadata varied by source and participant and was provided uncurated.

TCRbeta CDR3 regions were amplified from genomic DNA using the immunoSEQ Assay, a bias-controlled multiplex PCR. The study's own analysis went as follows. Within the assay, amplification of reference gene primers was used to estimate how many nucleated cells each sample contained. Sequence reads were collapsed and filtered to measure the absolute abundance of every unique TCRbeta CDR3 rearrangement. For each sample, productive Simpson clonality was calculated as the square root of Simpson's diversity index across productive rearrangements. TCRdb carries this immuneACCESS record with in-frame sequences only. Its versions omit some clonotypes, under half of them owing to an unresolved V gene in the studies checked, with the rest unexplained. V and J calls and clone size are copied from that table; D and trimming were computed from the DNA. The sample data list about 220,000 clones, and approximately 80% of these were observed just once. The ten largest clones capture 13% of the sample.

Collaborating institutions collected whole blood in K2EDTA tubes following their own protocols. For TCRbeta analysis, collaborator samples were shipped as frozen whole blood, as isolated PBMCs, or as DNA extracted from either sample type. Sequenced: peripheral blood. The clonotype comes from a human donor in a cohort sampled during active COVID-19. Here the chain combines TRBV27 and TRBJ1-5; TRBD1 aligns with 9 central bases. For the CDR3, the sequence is CASSSWTGASNQPQHF. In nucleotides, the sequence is TGTGCCAGCAGTTCTTGGACAGGGGCTAGCAATCAGCCCCAGCATTTT.